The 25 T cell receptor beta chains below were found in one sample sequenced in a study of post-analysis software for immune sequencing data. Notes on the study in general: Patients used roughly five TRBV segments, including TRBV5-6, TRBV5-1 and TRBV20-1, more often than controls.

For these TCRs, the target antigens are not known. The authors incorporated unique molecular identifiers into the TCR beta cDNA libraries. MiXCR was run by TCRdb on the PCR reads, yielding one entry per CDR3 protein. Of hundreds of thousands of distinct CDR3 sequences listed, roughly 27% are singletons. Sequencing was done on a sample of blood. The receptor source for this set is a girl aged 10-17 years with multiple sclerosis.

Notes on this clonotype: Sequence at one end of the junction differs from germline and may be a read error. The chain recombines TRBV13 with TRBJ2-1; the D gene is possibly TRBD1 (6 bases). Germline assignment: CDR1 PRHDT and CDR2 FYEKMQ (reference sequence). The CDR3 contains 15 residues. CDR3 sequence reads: CASSLGQGLFDEQFF. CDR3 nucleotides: TGTGCCAGCAGCCTAGGGCAGGGGCTCTTCGATGAGCAGTTCTTC.

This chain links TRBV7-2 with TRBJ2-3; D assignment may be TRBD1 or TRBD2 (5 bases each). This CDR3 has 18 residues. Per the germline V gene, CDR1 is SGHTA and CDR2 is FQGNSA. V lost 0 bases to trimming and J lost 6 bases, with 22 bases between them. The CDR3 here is CASSLAILGVGVGDTQYF. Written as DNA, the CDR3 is TGTGCCAGCAGCTTAGCGATTTTAGGGGTGGGAGTGGGGGATACGCAGTATTTT. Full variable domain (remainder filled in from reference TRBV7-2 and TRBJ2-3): GAGVSQSPSNKVTEKGKDVELRCDPISGHTALYWYRQSLGQGLEFLIYFQGNSAPDKSGLPSDRFSAERTGGSVSTLTIQRTQQEDSAVYLCASSLAILGVGVGDTQYFGPGTRLTVL.

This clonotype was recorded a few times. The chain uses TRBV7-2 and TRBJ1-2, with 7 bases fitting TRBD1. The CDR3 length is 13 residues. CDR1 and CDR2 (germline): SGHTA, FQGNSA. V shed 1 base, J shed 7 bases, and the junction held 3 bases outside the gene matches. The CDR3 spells CASSLGPGGGYTF. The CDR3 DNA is TGTGCCAGCAGCTTAGGGCCAGGGGGTGGCTACACCTTC.

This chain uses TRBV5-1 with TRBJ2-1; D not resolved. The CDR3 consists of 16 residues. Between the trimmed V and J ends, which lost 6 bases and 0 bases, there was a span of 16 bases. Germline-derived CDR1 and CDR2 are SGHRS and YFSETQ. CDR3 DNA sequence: TGCGCCAGCATTGAAGGACCAGCGAGCTCCTACAATGAGCAGTTCTTC. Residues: CASIEGPASSYNEQFF.

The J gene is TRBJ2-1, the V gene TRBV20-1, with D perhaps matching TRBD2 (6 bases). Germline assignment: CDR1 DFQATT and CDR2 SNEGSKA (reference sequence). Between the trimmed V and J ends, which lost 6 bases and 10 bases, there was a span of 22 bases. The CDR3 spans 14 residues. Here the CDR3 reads CSAPPARGRREQFF. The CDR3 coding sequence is TGCAGTGCCCCCCCCGCGCGGGGCCGTCGGGAGCAGTTCTTC.

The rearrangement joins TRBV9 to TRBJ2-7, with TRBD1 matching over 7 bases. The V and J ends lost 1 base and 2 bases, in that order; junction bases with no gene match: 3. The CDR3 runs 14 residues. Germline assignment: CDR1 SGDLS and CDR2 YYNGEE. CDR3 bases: TGTGCCAGCAGCGTATCGGGACAGACCTACGAGCAGTACTTC. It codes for CASSVSGQTYEQYF. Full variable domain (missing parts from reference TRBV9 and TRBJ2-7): DSGVTQTPKHLITATGQRVTLRCSPRSGDLSVYWYQQSLDQGLQFLIQYYNGEERAKGNILERFSAQQFPDLHSELNLSSLELGDSALYFCASSVSGQTYEQYFGPGTRLTVT.

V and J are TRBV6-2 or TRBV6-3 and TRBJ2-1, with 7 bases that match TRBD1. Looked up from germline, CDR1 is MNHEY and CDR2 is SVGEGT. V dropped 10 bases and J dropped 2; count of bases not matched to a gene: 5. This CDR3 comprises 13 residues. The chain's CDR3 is CAIGQGAYNEQFF. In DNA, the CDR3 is TGTGCCATCGGGCAGGGGGCCTACAATGAGCAGTTCTTC.

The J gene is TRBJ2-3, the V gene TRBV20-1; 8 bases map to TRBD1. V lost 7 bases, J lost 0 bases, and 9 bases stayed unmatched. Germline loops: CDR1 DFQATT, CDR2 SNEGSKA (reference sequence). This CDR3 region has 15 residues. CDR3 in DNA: TGCAGTGTCGAGGACAGGGCAATTAGCACAGATACGCAGTATTTT. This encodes CSVEDRAISTDTQYF.

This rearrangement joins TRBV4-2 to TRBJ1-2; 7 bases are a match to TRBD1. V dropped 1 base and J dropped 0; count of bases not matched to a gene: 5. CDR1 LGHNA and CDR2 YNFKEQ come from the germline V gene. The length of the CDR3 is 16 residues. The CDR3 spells CASSQARDSTNYGYTF. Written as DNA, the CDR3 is TGTGCCAGCAGCCAAGCCCGGGACAGCACTAACTATGGCTACACCTTC.

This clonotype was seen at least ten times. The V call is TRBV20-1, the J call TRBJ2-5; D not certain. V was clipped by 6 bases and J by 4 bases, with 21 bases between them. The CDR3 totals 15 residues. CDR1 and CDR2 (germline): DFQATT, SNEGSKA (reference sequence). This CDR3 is CSARRIVSKPETQYF. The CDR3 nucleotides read TGCAGTGCCCGGAGAATTGTCAGTAAGCCAGAGACCCAGTACTTC.

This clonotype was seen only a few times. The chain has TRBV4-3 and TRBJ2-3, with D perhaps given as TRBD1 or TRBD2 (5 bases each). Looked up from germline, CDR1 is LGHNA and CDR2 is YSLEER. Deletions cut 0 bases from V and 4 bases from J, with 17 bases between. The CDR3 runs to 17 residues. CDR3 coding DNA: TGCGCCAGCAGCCAAGAAGGATTTGGGGGAGTCGCAGATACGCAGTATTTT. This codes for CASSQEGFGGVADTQYF.

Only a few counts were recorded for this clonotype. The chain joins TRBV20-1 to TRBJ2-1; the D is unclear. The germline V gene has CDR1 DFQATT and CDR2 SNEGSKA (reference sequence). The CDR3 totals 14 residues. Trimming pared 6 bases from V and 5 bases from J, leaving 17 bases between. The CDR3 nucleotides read TGCAGTGCCAGTGTTCGAGAGTTAGACAATGAGCAGTTCTTC. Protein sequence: CSASVRELDNEQFF.

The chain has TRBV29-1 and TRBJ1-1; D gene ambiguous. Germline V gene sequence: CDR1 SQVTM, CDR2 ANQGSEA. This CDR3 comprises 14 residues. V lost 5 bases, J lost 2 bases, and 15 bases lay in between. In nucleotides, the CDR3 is TGCAGCGTTTGGGTTCCGGGGATAAACACTGAAGCTTTCTTT. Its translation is CSVWVPGINTEAFF.

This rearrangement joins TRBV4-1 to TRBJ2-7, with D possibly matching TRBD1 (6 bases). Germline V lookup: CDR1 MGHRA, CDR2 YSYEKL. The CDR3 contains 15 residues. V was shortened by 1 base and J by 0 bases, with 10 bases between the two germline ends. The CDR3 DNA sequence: TGCGCCAGCAGCCAAGGGACAGCAAACTCCTACGAGCAGTACTTC. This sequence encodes CASSQGTANSYEQYF.

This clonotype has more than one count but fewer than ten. The CDR3 reads CSVGSGRAYEQYF. CDR3 nucleotide sequence: TGCAGCGTTGGTAGCGGGAGGGCCTACGAGCAGTACTTC. V gene TRBV29-1 combines with J gene TRBJ2-7, with 11 nucleotides matching TRBD2. The CDR3 is 13 residues long. Germline V gene sequence: CDR1 SQVTM, CDR2 ANQGSEA. The V and J ends lost 4 bases and 2 bases, in that order; junction bases with no gene match: 1.

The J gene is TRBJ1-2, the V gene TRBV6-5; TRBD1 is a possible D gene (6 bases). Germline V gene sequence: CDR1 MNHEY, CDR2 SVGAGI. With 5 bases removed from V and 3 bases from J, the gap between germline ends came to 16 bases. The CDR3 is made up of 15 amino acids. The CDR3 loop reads CASSQDSRLYYGYTF. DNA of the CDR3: TGTGCCAGCAGTCAGGACAGTCGTCTATACTATGGCTACACCTTC.

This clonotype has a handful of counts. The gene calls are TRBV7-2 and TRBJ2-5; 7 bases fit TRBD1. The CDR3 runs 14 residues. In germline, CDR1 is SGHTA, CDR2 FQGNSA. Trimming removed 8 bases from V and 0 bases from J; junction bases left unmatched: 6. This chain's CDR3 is CASGWGQYQETQYF. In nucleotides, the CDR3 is TGTGCCAGCGGGTGGGGACAGTACCAAGAGACCCAGTACTTC.

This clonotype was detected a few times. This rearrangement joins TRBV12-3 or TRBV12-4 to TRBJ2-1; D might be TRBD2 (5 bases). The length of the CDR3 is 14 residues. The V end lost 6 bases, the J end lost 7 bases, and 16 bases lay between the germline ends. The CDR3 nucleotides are TGTGCCAGCAGCCGTGCCGAGGGCAGGAATGAGCAGTTCTTC. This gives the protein CASSRAEGRNEQFF.

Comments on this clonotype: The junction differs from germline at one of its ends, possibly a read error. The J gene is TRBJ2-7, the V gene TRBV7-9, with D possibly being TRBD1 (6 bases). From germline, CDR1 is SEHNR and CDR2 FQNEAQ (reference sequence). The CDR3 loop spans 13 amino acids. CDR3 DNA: TGTGCCAGCAGCCCCCCGGGGACACACAGGATTAGTTTC. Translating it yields CASSPPGTHRISF.

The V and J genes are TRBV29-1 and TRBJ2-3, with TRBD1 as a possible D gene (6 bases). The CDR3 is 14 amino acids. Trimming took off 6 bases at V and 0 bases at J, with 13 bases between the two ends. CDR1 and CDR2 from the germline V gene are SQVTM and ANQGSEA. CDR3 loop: CSVGRDTSTDTQYF. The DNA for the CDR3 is TGCAGCGTCGGCCGGGACACCAGCACAGATACGCAGTATTTT.

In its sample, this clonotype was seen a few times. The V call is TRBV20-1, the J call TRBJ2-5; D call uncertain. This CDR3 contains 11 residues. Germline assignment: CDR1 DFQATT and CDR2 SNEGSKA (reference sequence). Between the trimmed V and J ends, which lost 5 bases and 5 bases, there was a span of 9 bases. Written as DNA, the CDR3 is TGCAGTGCTCCCCTTGGGGAGACCCAGTACTTC. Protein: CSAPLGETQYF.

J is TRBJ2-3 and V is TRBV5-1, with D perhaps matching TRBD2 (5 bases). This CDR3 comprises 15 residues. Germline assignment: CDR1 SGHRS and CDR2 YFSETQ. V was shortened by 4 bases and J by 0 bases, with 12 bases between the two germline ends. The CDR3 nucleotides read TGCGCCAGCAGCGCTGAGGGCAGAAGCACAGATACGCAGTATTTT. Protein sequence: CASSAEGRSTDTQYF.

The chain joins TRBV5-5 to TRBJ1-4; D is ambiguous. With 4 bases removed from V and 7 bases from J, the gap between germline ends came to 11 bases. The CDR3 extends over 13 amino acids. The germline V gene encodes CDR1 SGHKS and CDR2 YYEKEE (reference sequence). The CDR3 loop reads CASSRFPGEKLFF. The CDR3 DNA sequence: TGTGCCAGCAGCCGCTTCCCCGGTGAAAAACTGTTTTTT.

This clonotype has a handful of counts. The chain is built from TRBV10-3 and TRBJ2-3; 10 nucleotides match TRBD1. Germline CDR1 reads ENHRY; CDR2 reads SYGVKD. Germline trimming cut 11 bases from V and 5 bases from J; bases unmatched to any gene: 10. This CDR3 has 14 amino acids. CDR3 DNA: TGTGCCGCGAGACCCGGGACAGGGGAAGATACGCAGTATTTT. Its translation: CAARPGTGEDTQYF.

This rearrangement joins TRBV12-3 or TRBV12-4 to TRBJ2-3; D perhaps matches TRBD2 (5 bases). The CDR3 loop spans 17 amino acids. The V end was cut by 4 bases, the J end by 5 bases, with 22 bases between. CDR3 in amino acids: CASSSIVAEAGGDTQYF. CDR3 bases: TGTGCCAGCAGTTCGATCGTCGCGGAGGCCGGCGGAGATACGCAGTATTTT.